One T cell receptor beta chain is described in this entry. The antigen is undetermined. RNA totalling about 0.5 to 1 ug underwent reverse transcription with random hexamers. Amplification of TCR beta CDR3 used immunoSEQ multiplex PCR across 54 Vbeta and 13 Jbeta. TCRdb re-analysed the immunoSEQ multiplex PCR reads in MiXCR, keeping a single row per CDR3 protein. The sample consists of fewer than 200,000 distinct CDR3 sequences, about 95% of them appearing once. This entry is derived from a study of CD8 T cells in Susac syndrome. Whole-study findings and limits: A relatively small number of individuals underwent TCR sequencing and HLA analysis.

CDR3 length: 12 residues. Germline V gene sequence: CDR1 LGHDT, CDR2 YNNKEL (reference sequence). With 6 bases removed from V and 7 bases from J, the gap between germline ends came to 13 bases. Sequencing of TCR beta was undertaken in CD8+ and CD4+ T cells derived from blood. Input material: CD4+ T cells from PBMCs. The chain couples TRBV3-1 to TRBJ2-7; D is perhaps TRBD1 or TRBD2 (6 bases each). The sequence derives from a human donor in good health. The CDR3 region is CASSGGGREQYF. The CDR3 nucleotides read TGTGCCAGCAGTGGAGGGGGGCGAGAGCAGTACTTC.